The clone carrying this T cell receptor (beta chain) was detected only a few times. No antigen is known for it. This sample was taken from a study of T cells after yellow fever vaccination. Via MiXCR, TCRdb re-called the 5' RACE reads, giving one row per CDR3 protein. The sample lists approximately 610,000 distinct CDR3 sequences; about 17% were seen once. General study points: Relatively few clonotypes were ones that appeared in both CD4 and CD8 compartments.

Here the sequenced sample was PBMCs, taken less than 6 days after the first yellow fever vaccination. This receptor was obtained from a man younger than 35 who received the YFV17D yellow fever vaccine.

For the CDR3, the DNA is TGTGCCACCAGTGATCGGACAGAGCCTAACTATGGCTACACCTTC. Translating it yields CATSDRTEPNYGYTF. This chain uses TRBV24-1 with TRBJ1-2; D is perhaps TRBD1 (6 bases). There are 15 residues in the CDR3. The ends were cut back, 3 bases at V and 0 bases at J, with 10 bases in the middle. In germline, CDR1 is KGHDR, CDR2 SFDVKD.